The source of this T cell receptor (beta chain) is a study of shared clonotypes between healthy human individuals. A note on this clone: The same CDR3 arises from other DNA sequences in this sample as well.

A deep-level run was used for the assay. The repertoire was sequenced with immunoSEQ multiplex PCR; TCRdb's copy has only in-frame clones and lacks some. The repertoire holds millions of clones, with approximately 95% as singletons. The CDR3 runs to 11 residues. Trimming removed 2 bases from V and 5 bases from J, with 6 bases in between. The germline gives CDR1 GTSNPN, CDR2 SVGIG (reference sequence). The sample consisted of naive CD4+ T cells from PBMCs. Described subset: CD45RA+ positively selected. V and J are TRBV30 and TRBJ1-1; D is unclear. The receptor was derived from a man aged 18-30 years in good health. Some clones in this sample may be carry-over from other donors' samples. The CDR3 sequence: CAWSLETEAFF. As DNA, the CDR3 is TGTGCCTGGAGTCTTGAGACTGAAGCTTTCTTT.